The T cell receptor beta chain under discussion was sequenced for a study of blood T cell repertoires in COVID-19. Looking at the study overall: T cells, B-cell-depleted T cells, or PBMCs supplied cDNA or gDNA.

The V gene lost 9 bases and the J gene lost 2 bases, with 20 bases spanning the gap. The CDR3 length is 15 residues. The germline V gene encodes CDR1 MNHEY and CDR2 SVGAGI. The study recruited people aged 18 to 89 years across around 24 US areas. Participant-given clinical history determined each cohort assignment. Some clones are missing from TCRdb's copy, which holds only in-frame ones; the method was immunoSEQ multiplex PCR. The sample includes more than 300,000 clones, around 90% seen only once; the top ten take about 18%. This clone appeared once. Sequencing was done on a sample of PBMCs or T cells enriched from blood (not recorded which). This clonotype originated in a woman in her twenties or thirties who had recovered from COVID-19. The chain combines TRBV6-5 with TRBJ2-7; TRBD2 is a possible D gene (6 bases). The CDR3 DNA reads as TGTGCCAGTGGGGAGGCCTACGACGCTACCTACGAGCAGTACTTC. It codes for CASGEAYDATYEQYF.